This T cell receptor (beta chain) came from a study of control samples from healthy donors and cancer patients. TCRdb's copy holds only in-frame clones and misses some; the assay was immunoSEQ multiplex PCR. The data show over 100,000 clones, roughly 92% seen once. V lost 1 base to trimming and J lost 4 bases, with 14 bases between them. The germline gives CDR1 LGHDT, CDR2 YNNKEL (reference sequence). The CDR3 runs to 16 residues. The source is a man between 18 and 29 years old in good health. The sequencing sample was made of blood. The V and J genes are TRBV3-1 (or the pseudogene TRBV3-2) and TRBJ1-5, with a possible D match to TRBD1 (5 bases). The CDR3 region has the DNA TGTGCCAGCAGCCAAGGGGGGAGGATGGGAAATCAGCCCCAGCATTTT. Translated: CASSQGGRMGNQPQHF.